These T cell receptor beta chains were read from a single sample in a study of OX40 agonist ivuxolimab in advanced cancers. Clones were sequenced by immunoSEQ multiplex PCR, and TCRdb holds only the in-frame ones, with some missing. The sample records 60,000 to 65,000 clones, over 80% being singletons. This sample comprised CD4+ or CD8+ T cells sorted from blood, obtained in a trial of the OX40 agonist ivuxolimab. The source of these receptors is an adult with an advanced solid tumor such as melanoma, head and neck, liver or kidney cancer. CDR3s include the opening cysteine and the closing phenylalanine or tryptophan. D genes are given only for firm matches.

.,TRBV7-9,TRBJ1-5,CASSLGENQPQHF
.,TRBV18,TRBJ1-6,CASSLVSSYNSPLHF
.,TRBV2,TRBJ1-2,CANTRTDRNYGYTF
TRBD1,TRBV28,TRBJ1-2,CASSLRQGYGYTF
.,TRBV7-6,TRBJ1-2,CASSLRSYDGYTF
.,TRBV4-2,TRBJ2-3,CASSQGVQGVTDTQYF
.,TRBV6-6,TRBJ2-5,CASTLRKRQGTQYF
.,TRBV25-1,TRBJ1-4,CASSDDRMTNEKLFF
.,TRBV30,TRBJ1-1,CAWSVDRYTEAFF
.,TRBV7-2,TRBJ1-1,CASSLSGGENTEAFF
.,TRBV29-1,TRBJ2-2,CSVDRANTGELFF
.,TRBV2,TRBJ2-2,CASSELDRRPGELFF
.,TRBV4-2,TRBJ2-7,CASSSNRDTPYEQYF
.,TRBV19,TRBJ2-7,CASSSQGFHEQYF
.,TRBV6-1,TRBJ1-1,CASITGMVNTEAFF
TRBD1,TRBV6-1,TRBJ2-1,CASSEPGQNNEQFF
TRBD1,TRBV30,TRBJ1-1,CAWSDPTGMNTEAFF
.,TRBV2,TRBJ2-6,CASRGSSGANVLTF
TRBD1,TRBV5-1,TRBJ1-1,CASSWDSTEAFF
TRBD2,TRBV27,TRBJ2-5,CASSELAGGRQYF
.,TRBV13,TRBJ2-6,CASSSLAGWGANVLTF
.,TRBV2,TRBJ2-7,CAIKGEGNSYEQYF
.,TRBV28,TRBJ2-1,CASSLRTGYNEQFF
.,TRBV6-1,TRBJ1-1,CASSSQGEAFF
.,TRBV7-2,TRBJ1-5,CASSLGVPPRNGQPQHF
.,TRBV18,TRBJ2-3,CASSLHSTDTQYF
TRBD1,TRBV11-2,TRBJ2-7,CASIDTGTGPAEQYF
.,TRBV6-5,TRBJ1-2,CASRIKPTGNYGYTF
TRBD2,TRBV30,TRBJ2-1,CACVRRTSGDRLQFF
TRBD2,TRBV7-8,TRBJ2-2,CASSLGLAGYTGELFF
.,TRBV28,TRBJ2-1,CASSLDKVRGYNEQFF
.,TRBV18,TRBJ1-5,CASSPGENQPQHF
.,TRBV19,TRBJ1-2,CASSISSYGYTF
TRBD1,TRBV6-5,TRBJ2-7,CASSSDRGSYEQYF
TRBD2,TRBV28,TRBJ2-1,CASSSPLTGGEQFF
.,TRBV11-2,TRBJ2-3,CASSPEFQGTQYF
.,TRBV27,TRBJ2-3,CASSLLTGARDTQYF
.,TRBV27,TRBJ2-5,CASSLLQETQYF
.,TRBV11-2,TRBJ2-2,CASSSGGLRNTGELFF
.,TRBV6-1,TRBJ1-2,CASSVLVTYGYTF
TRBD1,TRBV10-3,TRBJ1-2,CAISESRTGSGYTF
.,TRBV5-3,TRBJ2-1,CARSLVADPHKIYNEQFF
.,TRBV6-1,TRBJ1-2,CASSPGRNYGYTF
.,TRBV2,TRBJ2-5,CASSEREQETQYF
.,TRBV28,TRBJ1-2,CASRLRRGADGYTF
.,TRBV11-2,TRBJ2-3,CASSQRGPTSTDTQYF